The 15 T cell receptor beta chains below all came from one sample that was sequenced in a study of cytomegalovirus exposure and HLA in healthy donors. 13 Jbeta primers and 60 Vbeta primers were used for the PCR. The protocol was immunoSEQ multiplex PCR, while the TCRdb copy is restricted to in-frame clones and leaves out a portion. The repertoire has under 150,000 clones, 80% of them found once; the top ten carry roughly 2.4%. Material for sequencing was PBMCs. These receptors came from a man aged 25 to 40 in good health and CMV-seronegative.

This chain links TRBV7-9 with TRBJ2-5; possible D gene TRBD2, 6 bases. The V gene lost 5 bases and the J gene lost 5 bases, with 12 bases spanning the gap. CDR1 is SEHNR, CDR2 FQNEAQ, per germline (reference sequence). CDR3 length: 13 residues. CDR3 DNA sequence: TGTGCCAGCAGCCTCGGGAGTCAGGAGACCCAGTACTTC. Translated: CASSLGSQETQYF.

V is TRBV10-2 and J is TRBJ2-3; 8 bases map to TRBD2. The CDR3 totals 14 residues. Looked up from germline, CDR1 is WSHSY and CDR2 is SAAADI. After removal of 6 bases from V and 6 bases from J, the junction contained 8 bases not matched to a gene. Here the CDR3 reads CASRQRELSDTQYF. CDR3 DNA sequence: TGCGCCAGCAGACAGCGGGAGTTGTCCGATACGCAGTATTTT.

The V call is TRBV5-1, the J call TRBJ2-1, with 8 bases matching TRBD2. The ends lost 3 bases at V and 0 bases at J; junction bases unmatched: 11. There are 18 residues in the CDR3. The germline gives CDR1 SGHRS, CDR2 YFSETQ. The CDR3 sequence is CASSSGLAKTNSYNEQFF. The CDR3 DNA follows: TGCGCCAGCAGCTCCGGACTAGCCAAGACCAACTCCTACAATGAGCAGTTCTTC.

This clone was recorded a few times. The chain recombines TRBV5-6 with TRBJ1-1; a possible D gene is TRBD1 (5 bases). Germline loops: CDR1 SGHDT, CDR2 YYEEEE. CDR3 length equals 12 residues. Trimming pared 0 bases from V and 12 bases from J, leaving 12 bases between. CDR3 nucleotides: TGTGCCAGCAGCTTGGGTGGTGACAGCTCTTTCTTT. Translation: CASSLGGDSSFF.

Comments on this clone: An end of the junction differs from the germline gene, which may be a read error. The chain has TRBV5-1 and TRBJ2-7; 7 bases are a match to TRBD1. In germline, CDR1 is SGHRS, CDR2 YFSETQ. The CDR3 has 15 residues. CDR3 in amino acids: CANSQKQGSSYEQYF. CDR3 in DNA: TGCGCCAACAGCCAGAAACAGGGGAGCTCCTACGAGCAGTACTTC.

V is TRBV4-2 and J is TRBJ2-1, with TRBD2 matching 8 bases. CDR1 LGHNA and CDR2 YNFKEQ come from the germline V gene. The CDR3 runs 18 residues. V was clipped by 0 bases and J by 9 bases; unmatched bases: 16. This CDR3 reads CASSQDPIAGFNRGEQFF. Written as DNA, the CDR3 is TGTGCCAGCAGCCAAGATCCGATAGCGGGATTCAATAGGGGTGAGCAGTTCTTC.

Only a few counts were recorded for this clone. This chain joins TRBV28 and TRBJ2-5; 9 bases map to TRBD1. Germline V gives CDR1 MDHEN, CDR2 SYDVKM. The CDR3 extends over 15 amino acids. V trimming: 4 bases; J trimming: 5 bases; junction bases outside the gene matches: 8. This chain's CDR3 is CASSSLTGGGETQYF. The CDR3 region has the DNA TGTGCCAGCAGTTCCCTAACAGGGGGCGGCGAGACCCAGTACTTC.

The rearrangement links TRBV27 to TRBJ1-1, with a weak D call TRBD1 (5 bases). Germline values: CDR1 MNHEY, CDR2 SMNVEV (reference sequence). Trimming shortened V by 4 bases and J by 1 base, and 10 bases separated the two germline ends. CDR3 size: 14 residues. This CDR3 reads CASSYGGSNTEAFF. DNA for the CDR3: TGTGCCAGCAGTTACGGGGGGTCGAACACTGAAGCTTTCTTT.

The chain is built from TRBV4-1 and TRBJ2-1; D remains unclear. The germline gives CDR1 MGHRA, CDR2 YSYEKL. The CDR3 runs to 16 residues. The germline V and J ends were trimmed by 1 base and 0 bases, with 10 bases remaining between them. As DNA, the CDR3 is TGCGCCAGCAGCCAAGCGGGTCTAAGCTCCTACAATGAGCAGTTCTTC. Amino acid sequence: CASSQAGLSSYNEQFF.

In this sample, this clone turned up once. The genes are TRBV10-3 and TRBJ1-1; a weak D match, TRBD1 (6 bases). V was cut by 6 bases and J by 5 bases, with 19 bases left in between. In germline, CDR1 is ENHRY, CDR2 SYGVKD. The length of the CDR3 is 15 residues. The CDR3 DNA follows: TGTGCCATCAGAACTGTAGCAGGGGCACGAACTGAAGCTTTCTTT. It codes for CAIRTVAGARTEAFF.

The rearrangement joins TRBV6-5 to TRBJ1-1; perhaps TRBD1 as D (6 bases). CDR1 and CDR2 (germline): MNHEY, SVGAGI. Trimming stripped 3 bases from V and 5 bases from J, with 13 bases between. This CDR3 region has 14 residues. In DNA, the CDR3 is TGTGCCAGCAGTTATGCAGGGGCGGCGACTGAAGCTTTCTTT. Translated, it gives CASSYAGAATEAFF.

The gene calls are TRBV28 and TRBJ1-2; tentative D call: TRBD1 (5 bases). CDR1 and CDR2 (germline): MDHEN, SYDVKM. V was shortened by 3 bases and J by 4 bases, with 6 bases between the two germline ends. The length of the CDR3 is 12 residues. Here the CDR3 reads CASSFGGYGYTF. The CDR3 coding sequence is TGTGCCAGCAGTTTCGGGGGCTATGGCTACACCTTC.

Comments on this clone: The junction differs from germline at one of its ends, possibly a read error. V usage is TRBV5-6 and J usage is TRBJ1-2, with D possibly TRBD1 on 6 matching bases. CDR3 length equals 12 residues. The germline V gene has CDR1 SGHDT and CDR2 YYEEEE. The CDR3 region has the DNA TGTGCCAGCAGGATGACACAGGGCGCCTACCCCTTC. Its protein product is CASRMTQGAYPF.

The chain has TRBV5-1 and TRBJ2-5; 9 nucleotides align to TRBD1. V dropped 4 bases and J dropped 5; count of bases not matched to a gene: 9. CDR3 length: 15 residues. The germline CDR1 and CDR2 sequences are SGHRS and YFSETQ. This CDR3 is CASSSKQGATETQYF. The CDR3 DNA follows: TGCGCCAGCAGCAGTAAACAGGGGGCAACGGAGACCCAGTACTTC.

The gene calls are TRBV7-2 and TRBJ1-1, with a possible D match to TRBD1 (5 bases). V was pared by 1 base and J by 1 base, with 13 bases between. This CDR3 is 16 amino acids long. Per germline, CDR1 SGHTA and CDR2 FQGNSA. CDR3 residues: CASSLVFLGANTEAFF. The CDR3 DNA reads as TGTGCCAGCAGCTTAGTTTTTTTAGGGGCGAACACTGAAGCTTTCTTT. The entire variable domain, with the rest obtained from reference TRBV7-2 and TRBJ1-1, is as follows: GAGVSQSPSNKVTEKGKDVELRCDPISGHTALYWYRQSLGQGLEFLIYFQGNSAPDKSGLPSDRFSAERTGGSVSTLTIQRTQQEDSAVYLCASSLVFLGANTEAFFGQGTRLTVV.